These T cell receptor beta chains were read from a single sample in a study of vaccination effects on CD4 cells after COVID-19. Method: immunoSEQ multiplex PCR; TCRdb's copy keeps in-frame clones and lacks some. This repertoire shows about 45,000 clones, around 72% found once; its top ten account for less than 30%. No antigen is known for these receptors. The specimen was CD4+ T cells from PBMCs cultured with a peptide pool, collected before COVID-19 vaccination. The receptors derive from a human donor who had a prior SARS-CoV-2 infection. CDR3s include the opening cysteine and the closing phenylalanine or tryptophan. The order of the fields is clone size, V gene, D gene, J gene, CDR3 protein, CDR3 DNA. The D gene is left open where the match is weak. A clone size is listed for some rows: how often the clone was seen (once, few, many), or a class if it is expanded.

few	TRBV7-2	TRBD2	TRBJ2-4	CASSSTSGGAFIQYF	TGTGCCAGCAGCTCTACTAGCGGGGGGGCCTTCATTCAGTACTTC
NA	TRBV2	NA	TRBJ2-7	CASTRDRNYEQYF	TGTGCCAGCACTCGGGACCGAAACTACGAGCAGTACTTC
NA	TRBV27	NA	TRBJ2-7	CASRTTGSYEQYF	TGTGCCAGCAGAACGACAGGCTCCTACGAGCAGTACTTC
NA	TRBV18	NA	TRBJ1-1	CASSLGRRTEAFF	TGTGCCAGCTCACTCGGACGGCGCACTGAAGCTTTCTTT
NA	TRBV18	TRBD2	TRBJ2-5	CASSPGGADQYF	TGTGCCAGCTCACCGGGAGGGGCAGACCAGTACTTC
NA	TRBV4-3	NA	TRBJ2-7	CASSQGTTGSYEQYF	TGCGCCAGCAGCCAAGGGACTACCGGTTCCTACGAGCAGTACTTC
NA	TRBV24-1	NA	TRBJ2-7	CATSAGGTDSSYEQYF	TGTGCCACCAGCGCCGGGGGAACGGACAGCTCCTACGAGCAGTACTTC
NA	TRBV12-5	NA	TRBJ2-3	CASHPSTDTQYF	TGTGCTAGTCACCCCAGCACAGATACGCAGTATTTT
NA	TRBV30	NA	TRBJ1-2	CAWSRRVNDGYTF	TGTGCCTGGAGTCGCAGGGTAAACGATGGCTACACCTTC
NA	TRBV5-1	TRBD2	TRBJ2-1	CASSEPTSGGGQFF	TGCGCCAGCAGCGAACCGACTAGCGGGGGGGGGCAGTTCTTC
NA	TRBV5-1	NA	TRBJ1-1	CASAGANDTEAFF	TGCGCCAGCGCAGGGGCAAACGACACTGAAGCTTTCTTT
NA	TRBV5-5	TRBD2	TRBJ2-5	CASSLRGGGLAGQETQYF	TGTGCCAGCAGCTTGCGCGGGGGCGGACTAGCGGGGCAAGAGACCCAGTACTTC
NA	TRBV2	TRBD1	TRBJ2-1	CASVPGQNNEQFF	TGTGCCAGCGTACCGGGACAGAACAATGAGCAGTTCTTC
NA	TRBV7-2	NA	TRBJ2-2	CASSLLPNPTGELFF	TGTGCCAGCAGCTTACTTCCAAATCCTACCGGGGAGCTGTTTTTT
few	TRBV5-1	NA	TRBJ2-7	CASSIWGDRREQYF	TGCGCCAGCAGCATTTGGGGTGACCGGAGGGAGCAGTACTTC
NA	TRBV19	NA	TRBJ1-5	CASSIASQGEGQPQHF	TGTGCCAGTAGTATAGCTTCACAGGGTGAAGGGCAGCCCCAGCATTTT
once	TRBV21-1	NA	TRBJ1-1	CASSGTDTEAFF	TGTGCCAGCAGCGGGACGGACACTGAAGCTTTCTTT
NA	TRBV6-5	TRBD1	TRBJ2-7	CARPGGYEQYF	TGTGCCAGACCAGGGGGATACGAGCAGTACTTC
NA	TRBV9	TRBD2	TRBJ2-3	CASSVVGGGAKDTQYF	TGTGCCAGCAGCGTAGTCGGCGGGGGGGCCAAAGATACGCAGTATTTT
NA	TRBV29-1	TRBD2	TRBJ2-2	CSVSGGLGNTGELFF	TGCAGCGTTAGCGGGGGACTGGGAAATACCGGGGAGCTGTTTTTT
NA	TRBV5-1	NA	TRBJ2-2	CASSLELGEANTGELFF	TGCGCCAGCAGCTTGGAGTTAGGGGAGGCTAATACCGGGGAGCTGTTTTTT
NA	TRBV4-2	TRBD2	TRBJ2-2	CASSQVIGGGPDTGELFF	TGTGCCAGCAGCCAAGTCATTGGCGGGGGGCCAGACACCGGGGAGCTGTTTTTT
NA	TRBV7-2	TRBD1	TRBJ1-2	CASSTGPGGTGYGYTF	TGTGCCAGCAGCACGGGTCCAGGGGGCACAGGCTATGGCTACACCTTC
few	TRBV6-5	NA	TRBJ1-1	CASTKNTEAFF	TGTGCCAGCACGAAGAACACTGAAGCTTTCTTT
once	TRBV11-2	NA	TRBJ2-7	CASSLARTRSYEQYF	TGTGCCAGCAGCCTCGCCCGGACGCGATCCTACGAGCAGTACTTC
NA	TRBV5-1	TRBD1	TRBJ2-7	CASSLVPGTGAFFEQYF	TGCGCCAGCAGCTTGGTACCCGGGACAGGGGCCTTCTTCGAGCAGTACTTC